The next 12 T cell receptor beta chains were all read from a single sample in a study of shared clonotypes between healthy human individuals. Clones were read by immunoSEQ multiplex PCR, and TCRdb kept only the in-frame ones, dropping some. The sample carries millions of clones, more than 90% recorded once. Sequenced sample: naive CD4+ T cells sorted from blood. Sample subset: CD45RA+ positively selected. The source of these receptors is a man between 18 and 29 years old in good health.

This chain joins TRBV27 and TRBJ2-7, with 8 positions matching TRBD1. CDR1 is MNHEY and CDR2 is SMNVEV in the germline V gene (reference sequence). The length of the CDR3 is 13 residues. V gave up 5 bases and J gave up 4 bases; unmatched junction bases: 4. CDR3 residues: CASSRNRGYEQYF. CDR3 DNA sequence: TGTGCCAGCAGTAGAAACAGGGGGTACGAGCAGTACTTC.

This chain joins TRBV28 and TRBJ1-1; D possibly corresponds to TRBD1 (5 bases). The CDR3 totals 13 residues. The V end was cut by 8 bases, the J end by 0 bases, with 10 bases between. Per germline, CDR1 MDHEN and CDR2 SYDVKM. The CDR3 is CASRRDLNTEAFF. CDR3 bases: TGTGCCAGCCGAAGGGACTTGAACACTGAAGCTTTCTTT.

The V gene is TRBV5-1, the J gene TRBJ1-6, with D unresolved. The CDR3 consists of 14 residues. CDR1 is SGHRS and CDR2 is YFSETQ in the germline V gene. The V gene lost 7 bases and the J gene lost 7 bases, with 15 bases spanning the gap. CDR3: CASRGRNDNSPLHF. CDR3 coding DNA: TGCGCCAGCCGTGGACGGAACGACAATTCACCCCTCCACTTT.

This clone appeared once. J is TRBJ2-3 and V is TRBV28, with D possibly called TRBD1 or TRBD2 (5 bases each). V was cut by 5 bases and J by 6 bases, with 9 bases left in between. CDR3 length: 12 residues. The germline V gene has CDR1 MDHEN and CDR2 SYDVKM. CDR3 coding DNA: TGTGCCAGCAGTGAGGGGCGGGATACGCAGTATTTT. Translating gives CASSEGRDTQYF.

Concerning this clone: Other DNA sequences in the same sample also yield this CDR3. The chain joins TRBV7-2 to TRBJ1-1; 7 positions match TRBD1. The CDR3 spans 14 residues. The germline V gene has CDR1 SGHTA and CDR2 FQGNSA. V lost 3 bases to trimming and J lost 0 bases; unmatched junction nucleotides: 1. In DNA, the CDR3 is TGTGCCAGCAGCTTCGACAGGGTGAACACTGAAGCTTTCTTT. Amino acid sequence: CASSFDRVNTEAFF.

This clone was seen just once. The chain recombines TRBV10-3 with TRBJ2-2; D is uncertain. V was shortened by 0 bases and J by 0 bases, with 8 bases between the two germline ends. The germline V gene has CDR1 ENHRY and CDR2 SYGVKD. The CDR3 contains 16 residues. The CDR3 DNA reads TGTGCCATCAGTGAGTCCCGGACCTCGAACACCGGGGAGCTGTTTTTT. Amino acids: CAISESRTSNTGELFF.

The CDR3 sequence is CASSVTEIADNSPLHF. CDR3 sequence (DNA): TGTGCCAGCAGCGTCACCGAGATAGCGGATAATTCACCCCTCCACTTT. This chain uses TRBV9 with TRBJ1-6; D unresolved. The CDR3 is 16 residues long. V was trimmed by 2 bases and J by 5 bases, leaving 14 bases between them. Germline values: CDR1 SGDLS, CDR2 YYNGEE.

This sequence joins TRBV6-5 and TRBJ2-7; 9 bases are shared with TRBD2. V lost 9 bases and J lost 4; bases outside the gene matches: 10. Germline CDR1 and CDR2: MNHEY and SVGAGI. This CDR3 spans 14 amino acids. In nucleotides, the CDR3 is TGTGCCAGTAAGGCGGGAGGGTCTCGGTACGAGCAGTACTTC. Its protein is CASKAGGSRYEQYF.

This clone was seen a single time. The CDR3 is CASSLAGRLSTNEKLFF. The DNA of the CDR3 is TGTGCCAGCAGCTTGGCGGGTAGACTGTCAACTAATGAAAAACTGTTTTTT. This chain links TRBV5-7 with TRBJ1-4; D remains unclear. TRBV5-7 is filed as an ORF, its function uncertain. Between the trimmed V and J ends, which lost 0 bases and 0 bases, there was a span of 12 bases. This CDR3 is built from 17 residues.

This clone was seen more than once but under ten times. This rearrangement joins TRBV29-1 to TRBJ1-1, with a tentative D call TRBD1 (5 bases). Germline loops: CDR1 SQVTM, CDR2 ANQGSEA. There are 13 residues in the CDR3. Trimming stripped 4 bases from V and 0 bases from J, with 9 bases between. The DNA for the CDR3 is TGCAGCGTTGCGGGGCAGGTGAACACTGAAGCTTTCTTT. Protein: CSVAGQVNTEAFF. Full variable domain (rest looked up from reference TRBV29-1 and TRBJ1-1): SAVISQKPSRDICQRGTSLTIQCQVDSQVTMMFWYRQQPGQSLTLIATANQGSEATYESGFVIDKFPISRPNLTFSTLTVSNMSPEDSSIYLCSVAGQVNTEAFFGQGTRLTVV.

The chain combines TRBV5-1 with TRBJ2-2; 7 bases map to TRBD2. The V gene's germline CDR1 is SGHRS and CDR2 YFSETQ. CDR3 length equals 14 residues. The trim removed 7 bases at V and 3 bases at J, leaving 6 bases unmatched. CDR3 in DNA: TGCGCCAGCGCCAGCGGGGCTGACACCGGGGAGCTGTTTTTT. Amino acids: CASASGADTGELFF.

The CDR3 nucleotides are TGTGCCAGTAGTATAAAAGCGGGCTTACCCTCGAATTCACCCCTCCACTTT. Translating gives CASSIKAGLPSNSPLHF. The rearrangement joins TRBV19 to TRBJ1-6; D is undetermined. The CDR3 contains 17 residues. CDR1 is LNHDA, CDR2 SQIVND, per germline (reference sequence). Trimming left V 2 bases short and J 7 bases short, with 18 bases between.